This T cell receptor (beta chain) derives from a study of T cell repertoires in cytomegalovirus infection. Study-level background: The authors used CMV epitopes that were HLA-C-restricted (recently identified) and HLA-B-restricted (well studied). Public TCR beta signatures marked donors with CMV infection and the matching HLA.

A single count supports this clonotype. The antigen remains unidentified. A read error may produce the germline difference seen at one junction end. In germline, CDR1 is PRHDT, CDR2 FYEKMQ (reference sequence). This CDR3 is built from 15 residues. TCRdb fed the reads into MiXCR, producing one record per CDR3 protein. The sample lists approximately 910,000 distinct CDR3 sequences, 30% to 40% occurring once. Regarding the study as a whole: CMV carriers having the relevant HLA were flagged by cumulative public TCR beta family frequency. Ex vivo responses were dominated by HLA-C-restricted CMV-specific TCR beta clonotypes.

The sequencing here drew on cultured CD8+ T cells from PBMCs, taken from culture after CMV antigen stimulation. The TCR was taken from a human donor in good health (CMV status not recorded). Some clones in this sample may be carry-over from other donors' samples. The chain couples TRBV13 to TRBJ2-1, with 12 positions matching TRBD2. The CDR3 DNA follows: TGTGCCAGCAGCTCGGGACTAGCGGGCTACAATGGGCAGTTCTTC. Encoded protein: CASSSGLAGYNGQFF.